This T cell receptor (beta chain) was retrieved from a study of blood T cell repertoires in COVID-19. Study overall: Some COVID-19 samples were acute and others convalescent; all came from the United States, Italy and Spain. From T cells, B-cell-depleted T cells, or PBMCs came the material, which was cDNA or gDNA.

As originally analysed: Counts of nucleated cells, estimated from reference gene primer amplification, were obtained. Sequencing used immunoSEQ multiplex PCR; TCRdb keeps in-frame clones, though not all of them. The V and J calls and clone size were taken over from that table, and D and trimming were inferred from the DNA. Of more than 300,000 clones in the sample, about nine tenths are singletons; the top ten hold approximately 2%. Seattle patients were enrolled while actively infected and followed longitudinally. CDR3 length equals 15 residues. Trimming pared 5 bases from V and 0 bases from J, leaving 10 bases between. CDR1 KGHSH and CDR2 LQKENI come from the germline V gene.

The receptor was isolated from a woman younger than 45 with COVID-19, enrolled during active disease. Material: peripheral blood. This sequence joins TRBV18 and TRBJ1-4; D gene ambiguous. The chain's CDR3 is CASSFRTATNEKLFF. DNA for the CDR3: TGTGCCAGCTCATTCCGGACTGCAACTAATGAAAAACTGTTTTTT.